These 27 T cell receptor beta chains originate from one sample sequenced in a study of PD-L1 blockade in urothelial cancer. Time point given: peripheral blood 6 weeks after treatment start. Using immunoSEQ multiplex PCR, the repertoire was profiled, and TCRdb retains in-frame clones only, with some absent. The data hold some 110,000 clones, with 80% to 95% observed a single time. Material: PBMCs, obtained around atezolizumab (anti-PD-L1) treatment. The receptors derive from a man aged 60 to 69 with urothelial cancer.

The rearrangement uses TRBV4-1 and TRBJ1-5; the D is unclear. V lost 0 bases to trimming and J lost 4 bases, with 16 bases between them. Per the germline V gene, CDR1 is MGHRA and CDR2 is YSYEKL. The CDR3 is 17 amino acids. The CDR3 nucleotides are TGCGCCAGCAGCCAAGAGGCGGCAGCCCGGGGAAATCAGCCCCAGCATTTT. Its protein product is CASSQEAAARGNQPQHF.

The chain carries TRBV6-1 and TRBJ1-2, with 10 bases matching TRBD1. Germline CDR1 is MNHNS and CDR2 is SASEGT. The J segment lost 3 bases and the V segment lost 7 bases, leaving 5 bases of the junction unmatched. This CDR3 is built from 14 residues. This CDR3 reads CASIGGQGYYGYTF. The CDR3 bases are TGTGCCAGCATAGGGGGACAGGGGTACTATGGCTACACCTTC.

This clone is a singleton in its sample. The rearrangement links TRBV4-1 to TRBJ2-7; 8 bases fit TRBD2. Germline CDR1 MGHRA, CDR2 YSYEKL. This CDR3 has 15 amino acids. Trimming at V came to 1 base and at J to 3 bases, leaving 5 bases not matched to a gene. This CDR3 reads CASSQGDSGSYEQYF. The CDR3 coding sequence is TGCGCCAGCAGCCAAGGAGACAGCGGGAGCTACGAGCAGTACTTC.

CDR3 bases: TGTGCCAGCAGCCCTCGGACTAGCGGGAGGGGGGCCTACAATGAGCAGTTCTTC. Its translation is CASSPRTSGRGAYNEQFF. The chain recombines TRBV7-8 with TRBJ2-1; 15 nucleotides agree with TRBD2. The ends lost 5 bases at V and 2 bases at J; junction bases unmatched: 7. CDR1 and CDR2 (germline): SGHVS, FQNEAQ. The CDR3 covers 18 residues.

The chain recombines TRBV10-3 with TRBJ2-4; D unclear. The CDR3 contains 15 residues. Germline V gene sequence: CDR1 ENHRY, CDR2 SYGVKD. Trimming stripped 0 bases from V and 1 base from J, with 7 bases between. The CDR3 DNA sequence: TGTGCCATCAGTGAGTCGGGTAGCGCCAAAAACATTCAGTACTTC. This sequence encodes CAISESGSAKNIQYF.

The rearrangement uses TRBV20-1 and TRBJ2-5; 7 positions match TRBD1. With V trimmed by 6 bases and J by 7 bases, 2 bases remained unmatched. CDR3 length: 10 residues. CDR1 is DFQATT and CDR2 is SNEGSKA in the germline V gene (reference sequence). The CDR3 here is CSAPGGTQYF. CDR3 DNA: TGCAGTGCGCCAGGGGGGACCCAGTACTTC.

The genes are TRBV6-5 and TRBJ1-1; D possibly corresponds to TRBD1 (5 bases). The CDR3 spans 13 residues. V lost 6 bases to trimming and J lost 5 bases, with 13 bases between them. CDR1 is MNHEY and CDR2 is SVGAGI in the germline V gene. The chain's CDR3 is CASRQSGKTEAFF. CDR3 bases: TGTGCCAGCAGGCAGTCAGGGAAAACTGAAGCTTTCTTT.

CDR3 DNA sequence: TGTGCCAGCAGCTCGCTCTACGGACAGGGGGCAGATGGCTACACCTTC. Protein product: CASSSLYGQGADGYTF. The V and J genes are TRBV7-2 and TRBJ1-2; TRBD1 matches at 11 bases. The CDR3 is 16 amino acids. V gave up 4 bases and J gave up 6 bases; unmatched junction bases: 10. The V gene's germline CDR1 is SGHTA and CDR2 FQGNSA.

The chain recombines TRBV11-1 with TRBJ2-7, with TRBD1 matching 8 bases. The length of the CDR3 is 13 residues. J was trimmed by 11 bases and V by 0 bases; bases with no gene match: 6. Germline loops: CDR1 SGHAT, CDR2 FQDESV (reference sequence). The CDR3 sequence: CASSLAPDRVEYF. The CDR3 bases are TGTGCCAGCAGCTTAGCACCGGACAGGGTGGAGTACTTC. The whole variable domain, filled in from reference TRBV11-1 and TRBJ2-7, reads EAEVAQSPRYKITEKSQAVAFWCDPISGHATLYWYRQILGQGPELLVQFQDESVVDDSQLPKDRFSAERLKGVDSTLKIQPAELGDSAMYLCASSLAPDRVEYFGPGTRLTVT.

The chain recombines TRBV27 with TRBJ1-2; 8 nucleotides line up with TRBD1. V lost 5 bases and J lost 2; bases outside the gene matches: 1. There are 13 residues in the CDR3. The V gene's germline CDR1 is MNHEY and CDR2 SMNVEV (reference sequence). CDR3 nucleotide sequence: TGTGCCAGCAGTCGGGACAGGAACTATGGCTACACCTTC. The encoded protein is CASSRDRNYGYTF.

The chain links TRBV28 to TRBJ1-1; the D is unclear. CDR3 length: 16 amino acids. In germline, CDR1 is MDHEN, CDR2 SYDVKM. V lost 3 bases and J 2 bases, leaving 16 bases between the germline ends. The DNA for the CDR3 is TGTGCCAGCAGTTTGAGGCCCGGCCACCTTAACACTGAAGCTTTCTTT. Translating it yields CASSLRPGHLNTEAFF.

The CDR3 spells CASSLGRAGGPNTGELFF. The CDR3 DNA is TGCGCCAGCAGCTTGGGTCGAGCGGGGGGACCCAACACCGGGGAGCTGTTTTTT. The chain carries TRBV5-1 and TRBJ2-2; 9 positions agree with TRBD2. Germline values: CDR1 SGHRS, CDR2 YFSETQ. V shed 0 bases, J shed 2 bases, and the junction held 8 bases outside the gene matches. The CDR3 is 18 residues long.

This rearrangement joins TRBV7-2 to TRBJ2-4; 7 nucleotides match TRBD1. With V trimmed by 2 bases and J by 8 bases, 9 bases remained unmatched. Germline V gene lookup returns CDR1 SGHTA and CDR2 FQGNSA. The CDR3 sequence is 15 residues long. This CDR3 is CASSLTSDRRDIQYF. The CDR3 DNA reads as TGTGCCAGCAGCTTAACCTCGGACAGGCGGGACATTCAGTACTTC.

The J gene is TRBJ1-3, the V gene TRBV7-9; the D gene is possibly TRBD1 (5 bases). CDR1 and CDR2 from the germline V gene are SEHNR and FQNEAQ (reference sequence). CDR3 length: 15 amino acids. Trimming took 8 bases from V and 0 from J, leaving 14 bases between them. The CDR3 nucleotides are TGTGCCAGCCAAGAAGGGGCCTACTCTGGAAACACCATATATTTT. Translating it yields CASQEGAYSGNTIYF.

This chain joins TRBV7-2 and TRBJ1-1, with 8 bases aligning to TRBD1. V shed 6 bases, J shed 5 bases, and the junction held 5 bases outside the gene matches. Germline V gene sequence: CDR1 SGHTA, CDR2 FQGNSA. This CDR3 is 13 amino acids long. The CDR3 DNA reads TGTGCCAGCAGTAGGGACAGGTATACTGAAGCTTTCTTT. Protein: CASSRDRYTEAFF. Combining the CDR3 with reference TRBV7-2 and TRBJ1-1 gives the whole variable domain GAGVSQSPSNKVTEKGKDVELRCDPISGHTALYWYRQSLGQGLEFLIYFQGNSAPDKSGLPSDRFSAERTGGSVSTLTIQRTQQEDSAVYLCASSRDRYTEAFFGQGTRLTVV.

The genes are TRBV18 and TRBJ2-7; D gene unclear. This CDR3 spans 14 amino acids. The V end was cut by 6 bases, the J end by 2 bases, with 14 bases between. Germline V gives CDR1 KGHSH, CDR2 LQKENI. CDR3: CASSQEYGPYEQYF. The CDR3 DNA reads as TGTGCCAGCTCTCAAGAGTATGGGCCCTACGAGCAGTACTTC.

The rearrangement uses TRBV11-2 and TRBJ2-5; TRBD2 matches at 9 bases. V dropped 3 bases and J dropped 4; count of bases not matched to a gene: 9. The germline V gene encodes CDR1 SGHAT and CDR2 FQNNGV. The CDR3 sequence is 16 residues long. The CDR3 DNA is TGTGCCAGCAGCTTCCCAGTTAGCGGGAGAGCAGAGACCCAGTACTTC. This sequence encodes CASSFPVSGRAETQYF.

The V gene is TRBV19, the J gene TRBJ1-2, with D perhaps TRBD1 (6 bases). Germline CDR1 is LNHDA and CDR2 is SQIVND (reference sequence). The V and J ends lost 3 bases and 4 bases respectively, with 18 bases between them. The CDR3 loop spans 16 amino acids. CDR3 in amino acids: CASSIDDRPGAYGYTF. CDR3 DNA: TGTGCCAGTAGTATCGACGACAGGCCCGGGGCCTATGGCTACACCTTC. Drawing the rest from reference TRBV19 and TRBJ1-2, the complete variable domain is DGGITQSPKYLFRKEGQNVTLSCEQNLNHDAMYWYRQDPGQGLRLIYYSQIVNDFQKGDIAEGYSVSREKKESFPLTVTSAQKNPTAFYLCASSIDDRPGAYGYTFGSGTRLTVV.

The chain links TRBV5-4 to TRBJ2-3; 8 bases match TRBD1. Per the germline V gene, CDR1 is SGHNT and CDR2 is YYREEE (reference sequence). Germline trimming cut 2 bases from V and 5 bases from J; bases unmatched to any gene: 4. The CDR3 covers 14 residues. CDR3: CASSFGQGGDTQYF. The CDR3 DNA is TGTGCCAGCAGCTTCGGACAGGGCGGAGATACGCAGTATTTT. The variable domain in full, with the rest retrieved from reference TRBV5-4 and TRBJ2-3, is ETGVTQSPTHLIKTRGQQVTLRCSSQSGHNTVSWYQQALGQGPQFIFQYYREEENGRGNFPPRFSGLQFPNYSSELNVNALELDDSALYLCASSFGQGGDTQYFGPGTRLTVL.

V is TRBV2 and J is TRBJ1-6; 8 positions match TRBD1. Germline trimming cut 5 bases from V and 10 bases from J; bases unmatched to any gene: 7. The CDR3 runs to 14 residues. Germline V gene lookup returns CDR1 SNHLY and CDR2 FYNNEI. CDR3: CASSSGTGGSPLHF. CDR3 DNA sequence: TGTGCCAGCAGTTCCGGGACAGGAGGGTCACCCCTCCACTTT.

The chain is built from TRBV2 and TRBJ1-4, with 7 bases matching TRBD1. There are 11 residues in the CDR3. Looked up from germline, CDR1 is SNHLY and CDR2 is FYNNEI. J lost 11 bases, V lost 5 bases, and 2 bases had no gene match. This CDR3 is CASSTTGKLFF. For the CDR3, the DNA is TGTGCCAGCAGTACGACAGGGAAACTGTTTTTT. Supplemented by reference TRBV2 and TRBJ1-4, the full variable domain reads EPEVTQTPSHQVTQMGQEVILRCVPISNHLYFYWYRQILGQKVEFLVSFYNNEISEKSEIFDDQFSVERPDGSNFTLKIRSTKLEDSAMYFCASSTTGKLFFGSGTQLSVL.

V is TRBV27 and J is TRBJ2-7; maybe TRBD1 (5 bases). Trimming took 10 bases from V and 2 from J, leaving 15 bases between them. The CDR3 contains 13 residues. CDR1 and CDR2 from the germline V gene are MNHEY and SMNVEV (reference sequence). CDR3 loop: CATQGQGAYEQYF. The CDR3 DNA is TGTGCCACCCAAGGTCAGGGCGCCTACGAGCAGTACTTC.

The chain carries TRBV6-6 and TRBJ2-7; D not certain. CDR1 MNHNY and CDR2 SVGAGI come from the germline V gene (reference sequence). V lost 0 bases to trimming and J lost 0 bases, with 9 bases between them. This CDR3 spans 15 amino acids. CDR3 sequence: CASSYSRSYSYEQYF. The CDR3 DNA sequence: TGTGCCAGCAGTTACTCGAGAAGTTACTCCTACGAGCAGTACTTC.

The chain joins TRBV6-1 to TRBJ2-1; D possibly corresponds to TRBD2 (6 bases). Germline-derived CDR1 and CDR2 are MNHNS and SASEGT. This CDR3 has 13 amino acids. Trimming left V 8 bases short and J 9 bases short, with 17 bases between. CDR3 in DNA: TGTGCCAGCGGGGGTGGGGCCGGGGGTGAGCAGTTCTTC. Its protein is CASGGGAGGEQFF.

The rearrangement links TRBV4-3 to TRBJ2-1; no firm D call. The CDR3 runs to 13 residues. Looked up from germline, CDR1 is LGHNA and CDR2 is YSLEER. Trimming removed 2 bases from V and 5 bases from J, with 7 bases in between. The CDR3 region is CASSQSSNNEQFF. The CDR3 nucleotides read TGCGCCAGCAGCCAATCGAGCAACAATGAGCAGTTCTTC.

This clone was recorded only once. V usage is TRBV7-9 and J usage is TRBJ1-5; TRBD1 matches at 8 bases. The germline V gene has CDR1 SEHNR and CDR2 FQNEAQ (reference sequence). V shed 5 bases and J 5 bases; nucleotides not matched to a gene: 2. This CDR3 region has 13 residues. The DNA of the CDR3 is TGTGCCAGCAGCGTGACAGGGGATCAGCCCCAGCATTTT. Residues: CASSVTGDQPQHF.

V gene TRBV19 combines with J gene TRBJ1-4; possible D gene TRBD1, 5 bases. This CDR3 comprises 15 residues. Trimming removed 3 bases at V and 8 bases at J, with 16 bases between. Germline V gives CDR1 LNHDA, CDR2 SQIVND (reference sequence). The CDR3 region is CASSIQGGVREKLFF. CDR3 nucleotides: TGTGCCAGTAGTATCCAGGGTGGCGTAAGAGAAAAACTGTTTTTT.